The T cell receptor (beta chain) described here comes from a study of blood T cells in healthy people across ages. This clonotype was seen more than once but under ten times. Next came a second PCR, run for about 6 to 11 cycles, which used a sample-barcoded 5' primer along with a J-beta primer mix. Each CDR3 protein gets one entry after TCRdb re-called the 5' RACE reads with MiXCR. In the table there are roughly 1.6 million distinct CDR3 sequences, about 35% of which are singletons. Sequenced material: blood. This TCR came from a woman in her 30s in good health.

This CDR3 reads CASSGRDLEIGPYGYTF. Written as DNA, the CDR3 is TGTGCCAGCAGCGGACGGGACCTCGAAATCGGCCCGTATGGCTACACCTTC. The V gene is TRBV28, the J gene TRBJ1-2; a weak D match, TRBD1 (5 bases). V lost 6 bases to trimming and J lost 5 bases, with 25 bases between them. Germline V lookup: CDR1 MDHEN, CDR2 SYDVKM. The CDR3 is 17 residues long.